Given below is one T cell receptor (beta chain) in context. Its antigen is as yet unknown. Clones were read by immunoSEQ multiplex PCR, and TCRdb kept only the in-frame ones, dropping some. Of approximately 65,000 clones listed, approximately 89% are singletons. Trimming removed 5 bases from V and 2 bases from J, with 15 bases in between. The germline gives CDR1 SGHTA, CDR2 FQGNSA. This CDR3 region has 16 residues. This sample was taken from a study of PD-1 blockade in classical Hodgkin lymphoma. Findings and caveats of the study: Baseline TCR diversity was reportedly lower in newly diagnosed patients than healthy donors. By C4D1, diversity of CD4+ TCRs had risen significantly, whereas that of CD8+ TCRs had not. Patients starting nivolumab less than 1 year after ASCT had lower diversity and were excluded from later analyses.

Brentuximab vedotin exposure varied among the patients, all of whom had relapsed after autologous stem cell transplantation. The receptor was isolated from a human donor with classical Hodgkin lymphoma. The sequenced sample was peripheral blood mononuclear cells (PBMCs), obtained at baseline. V usage is TRBV7-2 and J usage is TRBJ2-2; perhaps TRBD1 as D (5 bases). The CDR3 nucleotides are TGTGCCAGCAGCGCCACAGGAGTTTCAAACACCGGGGAGCTGTTTTTT. It codes for CASSATGVSNTGELFF. Combining the CDR3 with reference TRBV7-2 and TRBJ2-2 gives the whole variable domain GAGVSQSPSNKVTEKGKDVELRCDPISGHTALYWYRQSLGQGLEFLIYFQGNSAPDKSGLPSDRFSAERTGGSVSTLTIQRTQQEDSAVYLCASSATGVSNTGELFFGEGSRLTVL.